Each of the 7 T cell receptor beta chains below was sequenced from the same sample in a study of blood T cell repertoires in COVID-19 (dated by TCRdb to about 2020). The protocol used for the library was the immunoSEQ multiplex PCR assay. Not all clones reach the TCRdb copy of this immuneACCESS table, which keeps in-frame sequences only. Checked studies attribute under half of the gap to unresolved V genes and leave the rest unexplained. The sample table holds about 180,000 clones, of which roughly 83% were seen once. The ten largest clones represent under 9.5% of the sample. Material: PBMCs or T cells enriched from blood (not recorded which). The receptors originated from a woman between 25 and 40 years old who had recovered from COVID-19.

CDR3 amino acids: CASSTGGLRTDTQYF. Here the CDR3 DNA reads TGTGCCAGCAGCACGGGGGGACTGCGCACAGATACGCAGTATTTT. The genes are TRBV9 and TRBJ2-3; the match to TRBD2 covers 7 bases. J was trimmed by 1 base and V by 4 bases; bases with no gene match: 6. CDR1 is SGDLS and CDR2 is YYNGEE in the germline V gene. CDR3 size: 15 residues.

The chain recombines TRBV19 with TRBJ1-2; D gene ambiguous. V shed 10 bases and J shed 4 bases, with 22 bases lying between them. CDR1 and CDR2 (germline): LNHDA, SQIVND (reference sequence). This CDR3 comprises 15 residues. CDR3 protein: CATRPRSDIIYGYTF. The DNA of the CDR3 is TGTGCCACTAGACCTCGCTCAGACATTATCTATGGCTACACCTTC.

The rearrangement joins TRBV7-6 to TRBJ2-2; 11 bases are a match to TRBD2. The germline gives CDR1 SGHVS, CDR2 FNYEAQ. The CDR3 totals 17 residues. V gave up 5 bases and J gave up 0 bases; unmatched junction bases: 5. CDR3 protein: CASSTLLAGANTGELFF. The CDR3 region has the DNA TGTGCCAGCAGCACCTTACTAGCGGGAGCGAACACCGGGGAGCTGTTTTTT.

The chain uses TRBV2 and TRBJ2-7, with 12 bases lining up with TRBD2. Germline V gives CDR1 SNHLY, CDR2 FYNNEI. J was trimmed by 5 bases and V by 8 bases; bases with no gene match: 10. The CDR3 extends over 15 amino acids. CDR3 sequence reads: CASGFSGLAGDEQYF. The CDR3 DNA reads as TGTGCCAGCGGATTCTCGGGACTAGCGGGTGACGAGCAGTACTTC.

Here the CDR3 DNA reads TGTGCCAGCAGCTACGGGACAGATGAAAAACTGTTTTTT. This gives the protein CASSYGTDEKLFF. The V call is TRBV5-6, the J call TRBJ1-4; TRBD1 matches at 7 bases. Unmatched junction bases numbered 2, after V lost 3 bases and J lost 6 bases. This CDR3 region has 13 residues. CDR1 is SGHDT, CDR2 YYEEEE, per germline.

The rearrangement uses TRBV7-9 and TRBJ2-3, with unresolved D. Germline values: CDR1 SEHNR, CDR2 FQNEAQ (reference sequence). The V end lost 4 bases, the J end lost 2 bases, and 4 bases lay between the germline ends. The CDR3 length is 12 residues. The CDR3 reads CASSSSTDTQYF. CDR3 coding DNA: TGTGCCAGCAGCTCCTCCACAGATACGCAGTATTTT.

The rearrangement links TRBV5-6 to TRBJ2-7; D might be TRBD1 (6 bases). The V gene's germline CDR1 is SGHDT and CDR2 YYEEEE. The CDR3 has 14 amino acids. V dropped 6 bases and J dropped 3 bases, with 16 bases sitting between them. CDR3 nucleotides: TGTGCCAGCAACCAACAGGGCCGGGACTACGAGCAGTACTTC. It yields the protein CASNQQGRDYEQYF.